These T cell receptor beta chains were read from a single sample in a study of Tregs in tolerant kidney transplant recipients. Libraries were prepared by immunoSEQ multiplex PCR; TCRdb keeps only in-frame clonotypes and omits some of them. The sample includes under 300,000 clones, around 82% seen only once; the top ten take around 0.68%. Sample: CD4+ T cells from blood. The receptors derive from a human donor in good health. The CDR3 runs from the conserved cysteine through the conserved F or W. A D gene is named only where the DNA matches it firmly. Clone size is given for some rows only: seen once, a few or many times, or a class if the clone is expanded.

J: TRBJ2-1
V: TRBV19
size: -
D: -
CDR3: CASRGGEGSGLTGNEQFF
DNA: TGTGCCAGTAGGGGGGGAGAGGGTAGCGGCTTGACGGGTAATGAGCAGTTCTTC

J: TRBJ2-3
V: TRBV7-2
size: -
D: -
CDR3: CASSLVQLSTDTQYF
DNA: TGTGCCAGCAGCTTAGTGCAGCTTAGCACAGATACGCAGTATTTT

J: TRBJ1-3
V: TRBV4-2
size: -
D: -
CDR3: CASSHDFKGSGNTIYF
DNA: TGTGCCAGCAGCCACGATTTTAAAGGCTCTGGAAACACCATATATTTT

J: TRBJ2-5
V: TRBV5-1
size: -
D: -
CDR3: CASSLGLQETQYF
DNA: TGCGCCAGCAGCTTAGGACTACAAGAGACCCAGTACTTC

J: TRBJ2-2
V: TRBV29-1
size: -
D: TRBD1
CDR3: CSVMTGWDTGELFF
DNA: TGCAGCGTGATGACAGGGTGGGACACCGGGGAGCTGTTTTTT

J: TRBJ2-5
V: TRBV2
size: once
D: TRBD1
CDR3: CASRGTGVTAQYF
DNA: TGTGCCAGCAGGGGGACAGGGGTCACGGCCCAGTACTTC

J: TRBJ1-2
V: TRBV27
size: -
D: -
CDR3: CASSPGNYGYTF
DNA: TGTGCCAGCAGTCCCGGCAACTATGGCTACACCTTC

J: TRBJ1-1
V: TRBV7-6
size: -
D: -
CDR3: CASSLSGANTEAFF
DNA: TGTGCCAGCAGCTTATCGGGGGCAAACACTGAAGCTTTCTTT

J: TRBJ1-2
V: TRBV19
size: -
D: TRBD1
CDR3: CASSSGTGVLYGYTF
DNA: TGTGCCAGTAGTAGCGGGACAGGGGTTTTGTATGGCTACACCTTC

J: TRBJ2-1
V: TRBV6-5
size: -
D: TRBD2
CDR3: CASSFYSGGSDEQFF
DNA: TGTGCCAGCAGTTTTTATAGCGGGGGGAGCGATGAGCAGTTCTTC

J: TRBJ1-3
V: TRBV5-1
size: -
D: TRBD1
CDR3: CASSLGGTGSGNTIYF
DNA: TGCGCCAGCAGCTTGGGAGGGACAGGGAGTGGAAACACCATATATTTT

J: TRBJ1-2
V: TRBV6-5
size: -
D: -
CDR3: CASSYWMRDTDGYTF
DNA: TGTGCCAGCAGTTACTGGATGAGAGATACCGATGGCTACACCTTC

J: TRBJ2-1
V: TRBV5-1
size: -
D: TRBD2
CDR3: CASSLAGVPNEQFF
DNA: TGCGCCAGCAGCTTAGCGGGAGTACCCAATGAGCAGTTCTTC

J: TRBJ2-1
V: TRBV6-1
size: once
D: -
CDR3: CASSLRQKGQGQFF
DNA: TGTGCCAGCAGTTTAAGACAGAAGGGCCAGGGGCAGTTCTTC

J: TRBJ2-1
V: TRBV4-1
size: -
D: TRBD2
CDR3: CASSYRTSGRYNEQFF
DNA: TGCGCCAGCAGCTATAGGACTAGCGGGAGGTACAATGAGCAGTTCTTC

J: TRBJ1-5
V: TRBV7-9
size: -
D: TRBD1
CDR3: CASSLGQNSNQPQHF
DNA: TGTGCCAGCAGCCTGGGACAGAATAGCAATCAGCCCCAGCATTTT

J: TRBJ1-1
V: TRBV7-6
size: -
D: -
CDR3: CASSLAYRGMNTEAFF
DNA: TGTGCCAGCAGCTTAGCGTATCGGGGCATGAACACTGAAGCTTTCTTT

J: TRBJ1-5
V: TRBV11-2
size: -
D: TRBD1
CDR3: CASSPGQGYQPQHF
DNA: TGTGCCAGCAGTCCGGGACAGGGATACCAGCCCCAGCATTTT

J: TRBJ1-2
V: TRBV5-4
size: few
D: TRBD1
CDR3: CASSFRDRGYYGYTF
DNA: TGTGCCAGCAGCTTTCGGGACAGGGGCTACTATGGCTACACCTTC

J: TRBJ1-6
V: TRBV6-1
size: -
D: -
CDR3: CASSESWPSSYNSPLHF
DNA: TGTGCCAGCAGTGAATCTTGGCCGAGCTCCTATAATTCACCCCTCCACTTT

J: TRBJ1-2
V: TRBV15
size: -
D: -
CDR3: CATSRLTPPYGYTF
DNA: TGTGCCACCAGCAGACTTACGCCCCCCTATGGCTACACCTTC

J: TRBJ2-7
V: TRBV5-6
size: -
D: -
CDR3: CASSSPSRNYEQYF
DNA: TGTGCCAGCAGCTCACCCTCGAGGAACTACGAGCAGTACTTC

J: TRBJ2-3
V: TRBV5-1
size: -
D: -
CDR3: CASGGVNPSTDTQYF
DNA: TGCGCCAGCGGAGGCGTCAATCCTAGCACAGATACGCAGTATTTT

J: TRBJ2-3
V: TRBV10-3
size: -
D: -
CDR3: CAISPSKLGTSSTDTQYF
DNA: TGTGCCATCAGTCCCAGCAAGCTAGGGACTTCTAGCACAGATACGCAGTATTTT

J: TRBJ1-1
V: TRBV7-8
size: -
D: -
CDR3: CASSLVGGQVAEAFF
DNA: TGTGCCAGCAGCTTAGTTGGGGGGCAAGTGGCTGAAGCTTTCTTT

J: TRBJ1-1
V: TRBV18
size: -
D: TRBD1
CDR3: CASSEAGTGVAEAFF
DNA: TGTGCCAGCTCAGAAGCCGGGACAGGGGTAGCTGAAGCTTTCTTT

J: TRBJ2-1
V: TRBV5-1
size: -
D: TRBD2
CDR3: CASSLTILAGATNEQFF
DNA: TGCGCCAGCAGCTTAACTATACTAGCGGGGGCGACCAATGAGCAGTTCTTC

J: TRBJ2-1
V: TRBV7-2
size: -
D: -
CDR3: CASSLELLHEQFF
DNA: TGTGCCAGCAGCTTAGAATTGTTACATGAGCAGTTCTTC

J: TRBJ2-1
V: TRBV5-4
size: -
D: -
CDR3: CASSGDASNEQFF
DNA: TGTGCCAGCAGCGGGGACGCTAGCAATGAGCAGTTCTTC

J: TRBJ2-7
V: TRBV21-1
size: -
D: -
CDR3: CASSKVKGDPWEQYF
DNA: TGTGCCAGCAGCAAAGTAAAGGGTGACCCATGGGAGCAGTACTTC

J: TRBJ2-5
V: TRBV2
size: -
D: -
CDR3: CASRGYWETQYF
DNA: TGTGCCAGCAGAGGGTACTGGGAGACCCAGTACTTC

J: TRBJ1-5
V: TRBV6-1
size: -
D: -
CDR3: CASSASWTTGDNQPQHF
DNA: TGTGCCAGCAGTGCATCCTGGACGACAGGTGACAATCAGCCCCAGCATTTT

J: TRBJ1-1
V: TRBV18
size: -
D: TRBD1
CDR3: CASSSDRATEAFF
DNA: TGTGCCAGCTCATCCGACAGGGCTACTGAAGCTTTCTTT

J: TRBJ1-4
V: TRBV30
size: once
D: -
CDR3: CAWSDGWGNNEKLFF
DNA: TGTGCCTGGAGCGACGGGTGGGGGAATAATGAAAAACTGTTTTTT

J: TRBJ1-6
V: TRBV2
size: once
D: -
CDR3: CASSSGSTPLHF
DNA: TGTGCCAGCAGTTCTGGCAGTACACCCCTCCACTTT

J: TRBJ1-1
V: TRBV6-5
size: -
D: -
CDR3: CASSATAMNTEAFF
DNA: TGTGCCAGCAGTGCGACAGCTATGAACACTGAAGCTTTCTTT

J: TRBJ2-5
V: TRBV5-1
size: once
D: -
CDR3: CASSERQVPEGTQYF
DNA: TGCGCCAGCAGCGAGCGCCAAGTTCCGGAGGGGACCCAGTACTTC

J: TRBJ2-3
V: TRBV9
size: -
D: -
CDR3: CASSVGRGGGTDTQYF
DNA: TGTGCCAGCAGCGTAGGGAGGGGCGGAGGCACAGATACGCAGTATTTT

J: TRBJ2-7
V: TRBV5-4
size: few
D: TRBD1
CDR3: CASSSQGTGKDEQYF
DNA: TGTGCCAGCAGCTCGCAGGGGACAGGGAAGGACGAGCAGTACTTC

J: TRBJ2-1
V: TRBV6-5
size: -
D: TRBD2
CDR3: CAILGTSGEQFF
DNA: TGTGCCATCCTAGGGACTAGCGGTGAGCAGTTCTTC

J: TRBJ2-5
V: TRBV2
size: -
D: TRBD2
CDR3: CASRLAGETQYF
DNA: TGTGCCAGCAGGCTAGCGGGAGAGACCCAGTACTTC

J: TRBJ1-2
V: TRBV5-4
size: once
D: TRBD1
CDR3: CASSLAEGTAFRYGYTF
DNA: TGTGCCAGCAGCTTGGCCGAAGGGACAGCGTTCCGCTATGGCTACACCTTC

J: TRBJ2-7
V: TRBV6-5
size: -
D: TRBD2
CDR3: CASSYAGLAGAYEQYF
DNA: TGTGCCAGCAGTTACGCGGGACTAGCGGGAGCCTACGAGCAGTACTTC

J: TRBJ1-1
V: TRBV9
size: once
D: -
CDR3: CAPLERDYPNTEAFF
DNA: TGTGCCCCCCTGGAAAGGGATTATCCCAACACTGAAGCTTTCTTT

J: TRBJ2-7
V: TRBV5-1
size: -
D: -
CDR3: CASSSQGYEQYF
DNA: TGCGCCAGCAGCTCACAGGGATACGAGCAGTACTTC

J: TRBJ2-7
V: TRBV6-5
size: -
D: -
CDR3: CASSYGKQRSPYEQYF
DNA: TGTGCCAGCAGTTACGGGAAACAGCGTTCCCCCTACGAGCAGTACTTC

J: TRBJ1-2
V: TRBV6-5
size: -
D: -
CDR3: CASSYSRTDYGYTF
DNA: TGTGCCAGCAGTTACTCAAGGACGGACTATGGCTACACCTTC

J: TRBJ2-2
V: TRBV4-1
size: -
D: -
CDR3: CASSRVRDRTNTGELLF
DNA: TGCGCCAGCAGCCGCGTCCGGGACCGCACGAACACCGGGGAGCTGCTTTTT

J: TRBJ1-1
V: TRBV6-1
size: -
D: TRBD1
CDR3: CASRRDSLNTEAFF
DNA: TGTGCCAGCAGACGGGACAGCTTGAACACTGAAGCTTTCTTT

J: TRBJ2-1
V: TRBV10-1
size: once
D: TRBD2
CDR3: CASSGSGTSGYNEQFF
DNA: TGCGCCAGCAGTGGGTCCGGGACTAGCGGCTACAATGAGCAGTTCTTC

J: TRBJ2-6
V: TRBV6-5
size: -
D: -
CDR3: CASRGLWAGANVLTF
DNA: TGTGCCAGCAGAGGACTCTGGGCTGGGGCCAACGTCCTGACTTTC

J: TRBJ2-2
V: TRBV7-3
size: -
D: TRBD2
CDR3: CASSLIPSGASTGELFF
DNA: TGTGCCAGCAGCTTAATACCTAGCGGGGCGAGCACCGGGGAGCTGTTTTTT

J: TRBJ1-2
V: TRBV6-5
size: -
D: -
CDR3: CASSPQQGGAYGYTF
DNA: TGTGCCAGCAGTCCCCAACAGGGTGGGGCCTATGGCTACACCTTC

J: TRBJ1-6
V: TRBV2
size: -
D: TRBD1
CDR3: CASSEGQGNNSPLHF
DNA: TGTGCCAGCAGTGAGGGACAGGGTAATAATTCACCCCTCCACTTT

J: TRBJ2-7
V: TRBV11-2
size: -
D: -
CDR3: CASSLWSSGCYEQYF
DNA: TGTGCCAGCAGCTTGTGGTCTAGTGGGTGCTACGAGCAGTACTTC

J: TRBJ2-2
V: TRBV18
size: -
D: -
CDR3: CASSPGLMNTGELFF
DNA: TGTGCCAGCTCACCGGGACTCATGAACACCGGGGAGCTGTTTTTT

J: TRBJ1-5
V: TRBV6-1
size: -
D: -
CDR3: CASRSRLWGNQPQHF
DNA: TGTGCCAGCCGGAGCCGCCTCTGGGGCAATCAGCCCCAGCATTTT

J: TRBJ1-5
V: TRBV2
size: once
D: TRBD1
CDR3: CASSRDSEFNQPQHF
DNA: TGTGCCAGCAGTAGGGACAGCGAATTTAATCAGCCCCAGCATTTT

J: TRBJ2-3
V: TRBV5-1
size: -
D: -
CDR3: CASSPQGTSGTDTQYF
DNA: TGCGCCAGCAGCCCCCAGGGGACGTCGGGCACAGATACGCAGTATTTT